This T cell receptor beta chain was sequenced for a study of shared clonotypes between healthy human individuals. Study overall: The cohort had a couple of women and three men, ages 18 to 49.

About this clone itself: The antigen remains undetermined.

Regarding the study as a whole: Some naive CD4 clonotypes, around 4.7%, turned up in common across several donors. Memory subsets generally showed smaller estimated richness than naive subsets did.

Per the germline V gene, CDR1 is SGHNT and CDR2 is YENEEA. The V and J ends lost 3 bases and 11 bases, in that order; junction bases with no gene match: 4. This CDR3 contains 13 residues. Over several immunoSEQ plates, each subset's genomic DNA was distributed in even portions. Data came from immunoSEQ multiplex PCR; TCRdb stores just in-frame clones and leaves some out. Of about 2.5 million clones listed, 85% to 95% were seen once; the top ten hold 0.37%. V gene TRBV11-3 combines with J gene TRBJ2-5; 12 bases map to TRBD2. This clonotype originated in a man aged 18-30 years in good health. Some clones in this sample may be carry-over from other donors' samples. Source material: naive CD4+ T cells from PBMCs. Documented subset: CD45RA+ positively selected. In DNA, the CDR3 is TGTGCCAGCAGCTTGACTAGCGGGAGAGCTCAGTACTTC. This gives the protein CASSLTSGRAQYF.